What follows is one T cell receptor (beta chain) and its context. In this sample, this clone turned up once. It has no known antigen specificity. Base quality data are lacking; no much larger clone is found one base away. These data come from a study of shared clonotypes between healthy human individuals (dated by TCRdb to 2019 to 2021). For the study in its entirety: A couple of women and a few men aged 18 to 49 years were included in the cohort. Between about 0.9 and 8.9 billion PBMCs per donor were obtained by leukapheresis. Different laboratories and diverse techniques were used to prepare libraries and sequence TCR repertoires, to increase sequencing depth and limit assay-specific biases. To estimate repertoire size and how much clonotypes are shared between individuals, the study performed deep sequencing of blood TCR repertoires from five healthy adults. Per donor, three plates each were used for CD4 naive and CD4 memory, two for CD8 naive, and one for CD8 memory. Study-level results and caveats: Naive subsets generally had larger estimated clonotype richness than memory subsets did. Sharing across several donors was observed for around 5% of naive CD4, over 3% of naive CD8, over 2% of memory CD4, and around 0.4% of memory CD8 clonotypes. Rarefaction of sorted-subset datasets indicated incomplete sequencing despite the large sequencing depth. Higher generation probabilities were observed for clonotypes shared by all four sorted-subset donors than for non-shared clonotypes. Because the study included only a small number of donors, the genetic and exposure-history diversity represented was limited. Sampling was restricted to blood, and TCR repertoires in tissue are likely to differ from TCR repertoires in blood. Pairwise subsampling indicated that sequencing depth was expected to affect the degree of clonotype sharing among donors.

Using the deep immunoSEQ assay, TCR CDR3 regions were amplified from genomic DNA by multiplex PCR. Extracted genomic DNA from each cell subset was spread evenly across all wells of several immunoSEQ 96-well plates, with each plate serving as a replicate. Each replicate PCR for sorted subsets received around 210 ng genomic DNA, equal to roughly 29,000 T cell genomes. The purified libraries were quantified using a Qubit 3.0 fluorometer, sized with a Bioanalyzer 2100, and then quantified again using the KAPA Library Quantification kit. A separate single-read 150-cycle Illumina NextSeq 550 flow cell was used to sequence each immunoSEQ 96-well plate. Processing in the source paper ran as follows. Because the immunoSEQ output held only junctional sequences and lacked quality scores, the filtering could not match the filtering applied to full-length reads. Sequences were annotated with PyIR, a Python wrapper for IgBLAST v1.9, using IMGT germline references to assign V/J genes and CDR3. Reads were filtered out if the reads had weak V/J assignments (E-value above 1e-6), no CDR3, stop codons, out-of-frame junctions, or ambiguous translated residues. V3J clonotypes were defined by identical inferred V gene, J gene, and CDR3 amino acid sequence. The percentage overlap between two repertoires was calculated by dividing the number of shared unique clonotypes by the size of the smaller repertoire. Richness of each repertoire was evaluated using RTK rarefaction, the Chao1 estimator, and Recon v2.1 estimates of unobserved clonotypes. For all TCRbeta clonotypes obtained by the gDNA method from a handful of donors, generation probabilities were computed with OLGA. This is the immuneACCESS table as TCRdb keeps it, with only in-frame sequences that have V and J called. A part of the clones is gone; compared with another copy, unresolved V genes explain less than half, and the rest is unexplained. V, J and clone size are those of that table, while D and trimming were read from the DNA. The sample profile shows 800,000 to 950,000 clones; 96% of them were found once. The ten biggest clones cover about 0.25% of the sample.

V loses 4 bases of germline sequence and J loses 0 bases, and the interval between the two ends is 9 bases. Counted from cysteine to phenylalanine, this CDR3 has 14 amino acids. Here the CDR3 DNA is all that survives: 42 bases in frame from base 1. CDR1 SGHDT and CDR2 YYEEEE are derived from the germline V gene. For the CD8 naive samples, CD45RO-negative cells were positively selected for CCR7, yielding a CD45RA+CCR7+ population from which TemRA cells were excluded. Donors were healthy HIV-negative adults with no recently reported acute infections or vaccinations. Every donor was a Caucasian adult living in Nashville, Tennessee, USA. Blood was obtained by leukapheresis, after which PBMCs were separated by Ficoll-Histopaque density gradient centrifugation and cryopreserved in liquid nitrogen vapor phase. Analytical flow cytometry was used to check the purity and quantity of each magnetically sorted T cell population. Genomic DNA was isolated from every sorted fraction and measured by UV absorbance on a Nanodrop 2000c.

Sequenced: naive CD8+ T cells sorted from blood. The sample's cell subset or site label, decoded: CD45RA+CCR7+. The receptor comes from a man aged 25-45 years in good health. Recombination connected TRBV5-6 to TRBJ2-3; the D gene is unclear. The CDR3 corresponds to CASSTPPSTDTQYF. The DNA sequence is TGTGCCAGCAGCACCCCCCCGAGCACAGATACGCAGTATTTT.